The 8 T cell receptor beta chains below come from one sample, sequenced in a study of blood T cells in healthy people across ages. A second 7 to 11 cycle PCR used barcoded and J-beta primers. TCRdb fed the 5' RACE reads into MiXCR, producing one record per CDR3 protein. The sample includes about 930,000 distinct CDR3 sequences, almost 30% of them seen just once. These same records also appear under a second study, on T cells of mothers and their children.

Specimen: blood. The source of these receptors is a middle-aged woman in good health.

The J gene is TRBJ2-1, the V gene TRBV6-1; the match to TRBD2 covers 8 bases. Germline CDR1 is MNHNS and CDR2 is SASEGT. V was clipped by 2 bases and J by 15 bases; unmatched bases: 9. The CDR3 has 13 residues. The chain's CDR3 is CASSETAGGQGFF. CDR3 coding DNA: TGTGCCAGCAGTGAAACGGCGGGGGGCCAGGGGTTCTTC.

There are many counts of this clonotype. The chain uses TRBV10-3 and TRBJ2-4; D not certain. Trimming stripped 2 bases from V and 4 bases from J, with 9 bases between. Germline CDR1 and CDR2: ENHRY and SYGVKD. The CDR3 is 14 residues long. The chain's CDR3 is CAISEASSKNIQYF. CDR3 DNA: TGTGCCATCAGTGAGGCGTCTTCTAAAAACATTCAGTACTTC.

This clonotype was observed many times. The genes are TRBV7-2 and TRBJ2-1; a possible D gene is TRBD1 (5 bases). Germline values: CDR1 SGHTA, CDR2 FQGNSA. Trimming took off 0 bases at V and 6 bases at J, with 6 bases between the two ends. CDR3 size: 13 residues. The CDR3 protein is CASSLARVNEQFF. The CDR3 nucleotides read TGTGCCAGCAGCTTAGCCAGGGTCAATGAGCAGTTCTTC.

This clonotype was seen repeatedly, ten times or more. The chain uses TRBV7-9 and TRBJ2-5; the D is unclear. V was pared by 0 bases and J by 5 bases, with 16 bases between. This CDR3 region has 16 residues. Germline V CDR1 and CDR2: SEHNR, FQNEAQ (reference sequence). Here the CDR3 reads CASSLAAASVGETQYF. The CDR3 bases are TGTGCCAGCAGCTTAGCGGCCGCCTCGGTCGGGGAGACCCAGTACTTC.

The J gene is TRBJ1-2, the V gene TRBV5-6; D is unresolved. Trimming pared 0 bases from V and 4 bases from J, leaving 7 bases between. The CDR3 has 13 residues. In germline, CDR1 is SGHDT, CDR2 YYEEEE. This CDR3 is CASSLESVYGYTF. DNA for the CDR3: TGTGCCAGCAGCTTGGAAAGCGTCTATGGCTACACCTTC.

Worth noting for this clonotype: This may stem from a read error, because a much larger clone lies one nucleotide away. The rearrangement links TRBV7-2 to TRBJ2-1; 7 bases match TRBD2. The junction had 9 bases not matched to a gene; V was cut back by 6 bases and J by 7 bases. CDR1 and CDR2 from the germline V gene are SGHTA and FQGNSA. This CDR3 spans 14 amino acids. CDR3 bases: TGTGCCAGCAGGGAAATGGGGGGGACGAATGAGCAGTTCTTC. This translates into CASREMGGTNEQFF.

This chain connects TRBV7-2 to TRBJ2-7; a weak D match, TRBD2 (5 bases). Per the germline V gene, CDR1 is SGHTA and CDR2 is FQGNSA. Trimming stripped 2 bases from V and 6 bases from J, with 20 bases between. The CDR3 covers 16 residues. Written as DNA, the CDR3 is TGTGCCAGCAGCTTACGCGGGCGAGGGAACGGTGGCGAGCAGTACTTC. This translates into CASSLRGRGNGGEQYF.

This clonotype was seen repeatedly, ten times or more. The chain recombines TRBV27 with TRBJ2-3; 11 nucleotides match TRBD2. Trimming removed 6 bases from V and 3 bases from J; junction bases left unmatched: 8. The germline V gene encodes CDR1 MNHEY and CDR2 SMNVEV (reference sequence). There are 16 residues in the CDR3. DNA of the CDR3: TGTGCCAGCAGCTTAGGTCCTAGCGGGGGGACAGATACGCAGTATTTT. As protein: CASSLGPSGGTDTQYF.